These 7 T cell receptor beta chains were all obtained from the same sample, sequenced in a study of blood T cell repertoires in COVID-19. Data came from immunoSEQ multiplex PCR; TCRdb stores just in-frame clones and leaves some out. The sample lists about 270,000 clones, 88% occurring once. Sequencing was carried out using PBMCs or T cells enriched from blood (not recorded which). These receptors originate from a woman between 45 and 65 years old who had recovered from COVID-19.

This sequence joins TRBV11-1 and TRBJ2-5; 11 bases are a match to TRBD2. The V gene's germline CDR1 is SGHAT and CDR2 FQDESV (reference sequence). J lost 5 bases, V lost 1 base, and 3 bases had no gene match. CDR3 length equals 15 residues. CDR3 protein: CASSLGTSGWETQYF. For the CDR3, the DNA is TGTGCCAGCAGCTTAGGGACTAGCGGGTGGGAGACCCAGTACTTC.

The CDR3: CSASGVRDRYEQYF. The CDR3 DNA reads TGCAGTGCTAGTGGGGTTCGGGACAGATACGAGCAGTACTTC. The V gene is TRBV20-1, the J gene TRBJ2-7, with 7 positions matching TRBD1. Germline V gives CDR1 DFQATT, CDR2 SNEGSKA (reference sequence). The CDR3 has 14 residues. V shed 3 bases, J shed 4 bases, and the junction held 9 bases outside the gene matches.

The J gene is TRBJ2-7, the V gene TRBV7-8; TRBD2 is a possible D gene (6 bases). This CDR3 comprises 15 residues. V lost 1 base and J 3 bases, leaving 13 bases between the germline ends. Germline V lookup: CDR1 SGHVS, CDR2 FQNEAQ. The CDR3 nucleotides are TGTGCCAGCAGCTTAGTAGCGGTGGGGCTCTACGAGCAGTACTTC. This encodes CASSLVAVGLYEQYF.

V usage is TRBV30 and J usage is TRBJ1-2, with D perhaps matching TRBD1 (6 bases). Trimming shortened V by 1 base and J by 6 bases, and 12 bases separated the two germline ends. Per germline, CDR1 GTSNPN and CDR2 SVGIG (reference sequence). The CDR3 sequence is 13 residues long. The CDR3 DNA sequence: TGTGCCTGGAGTGGTCTAAAGGGGGATGGCTACACCTTC. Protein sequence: CAWSGLKGDGYTF.

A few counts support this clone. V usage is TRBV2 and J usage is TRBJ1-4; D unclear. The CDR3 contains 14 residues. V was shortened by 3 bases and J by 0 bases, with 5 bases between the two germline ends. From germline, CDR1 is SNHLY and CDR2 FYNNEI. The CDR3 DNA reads TGTGCCAGCAGTGATGGAGCAACTAATGAAAAACTGTTTTTT. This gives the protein CASSDGATNEKLFF.

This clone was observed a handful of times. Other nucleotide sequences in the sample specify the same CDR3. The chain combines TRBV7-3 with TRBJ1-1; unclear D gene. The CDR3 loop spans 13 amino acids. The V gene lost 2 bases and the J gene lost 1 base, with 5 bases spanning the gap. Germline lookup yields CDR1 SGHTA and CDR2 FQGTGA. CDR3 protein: CASSLGQNTEAFF. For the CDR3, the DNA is TGTGCCAGCAGCTTAGGGCAGAACACTGAAGCTTTCTTT.

The CDR3 bases are TGTGCCAGCAGCTTGACTAGCGGGAGCTACAACACCGGGGAGCTGTTTTTT. Translation: CASSLTSGSYNTGELFF. The chain is built from TRBV7-9 and TRBJ2-2; TRBD2 matches at 12 bases. CDR1 SEHNR and CDR2 FQNEAQ come from the germline V gene (reference sequence). The CDR3 is 17 amino acids. The J segment lost 2 bases and the V segment lost 3 bases, leaving 4 bases of the junction unmatched. The full variable domain, rest sourced from reference TRBV7-9 and TRBJ2-2, is DTGVSQNPRHKITKRGQNVTFRCDPISEHNRLYWYRQTLGQGPEFLTYFQNEAQLEKSRLLSDRFSAERPKGSFSTLEIQRTEQGDSAMYLCASSLTSGSYNTGELFFGEGSRLTVL.